This T cell receptor (beta chain) appears in the sequencing data of a study of cytomegalovirus exposure and HLA in healthy donors. The PCR used 60 Vbeta and 13 Jbeta primers. Sequencing was performed with immunoSEQ multiplex PCR; in TCRdb, only in-frame clones are kept and a portion is missing. The table has about 67,000 clones, about 71% seen once; the top ten hold approximately 7.8%. Germline V lookup: CDR1 SGHVS, CDR2 FQNEAQ. V was pared by 5 bases and J by 0 bases, with 14 bases between. This CDR3 is 16 amino acids long. This clone was recorded a few times. What it recognizes is unknown. Whole-study results and caveats: Trimming of TCR beta V- and J-genes showed a link, identified in a later analysis, to a missense DCLRE1C variant.

The chain joins TRBV7-8 to TRBJ2-4; maybe TRBD2 (7 bases). The receptor's source is a man between 60 and 70 years old in good health and CMV-seropositive. Input material: PBMCs. The CDR3 loop is CASSQRDTGAKNIQYF. The CDR3 nucleotides are TGTGCCAGCAGCCAGCGGGACACCGGAGCCAAAAACATTCAGTACTTC. The variable domain in full, with the rest retrieved from reference TRBV7-8 and TRBJ2-4, is GAGVSQSPRYKVAKRGQDVALRCDPISGHVSLFWYQQALGQGPEFLTYFQNEAQLDKSGLPSDRFFAERPEGSVSTLKIQRTQQEDSAVYLCASSQRDTGAKNIQYFGAGTRLSVL.